A single sample is the source of the 6 T cell receptor beta chains below, sequenced in a study of cytomegalovirus exposure and HLA in healthy donors. In the PCR, 60 Vbeta and 13 Jbeta primers were used. The method was immunoSEQ multiplex PCR; TCRdb's version includes in-frame clones alone and lacks a portion of them. The sample records approximately 69,000 clones, approximately 81% being singletons. The specimen sequenced was PBMCs. Receptors originate from a woman between 25 and 40 years old in good health and CMV-seropositive.

The genes are TRBV30 and TRBJ2-3, with TRBD2 matching over 7 bases. The germline CDR1 and CDR2 sequences are GTSNPN and SVGIG (reference sequence). The CDR3 contains 13 residues. J was trimmed by 6 bases and V by 5 bases; bases with no gene match: 8. The chain's CDR3 is CAWEKRGVDTQYF. The CDR3 DNA reads as TGTGCCTGGGAGAAGCGGGGCGTGGATACGCAGTATTTT.

The V and J genes are TRBV7-6 and TRBJ2-3; tentative D call: TRBD1 (6 bases). Germline V gene data show CDR1 as SGHVS and CDR2 as FNYEAQ. The CDR3 has 14 amino acids. Trimming removed 3 bases from V and 5 bases from J, with 12 bases in between. The CDR3 DNA is TGTGCCAGCAGCTTTGCAGGGGCGGGAGATACGCAGTATTTT. Residues: CASSFAGAGDTQYF.

This chain links TRBV7-9 with TRBJ2-7, with 10 bases aligning to TRBD1. The J segment lost 4 bases and the V segment lost 2 bases, leaving 5 bases of the junction unmatched. CDR1 is SEHNR and CDR2 is FQNEAQ in the germline V gene (reference sequence). The CDR3 has 15 amino acids. The CDR3 DNA follows: TGTGCCAGCAGCTTACCCGGGACAGGGGCTTACGAGCAGTACTTC. Protein product: CASSLPGTGAYEQYF.

V and J are TRBV7-9 and TRBJ1-2; no reliable D call. There are 13 residues in the CDR3. In germline, CDR1 is SEHNR, CDR2 FQNEAQ (reference sequence). V lost 1 base and J 2 bases, leaving 5 bases between the germline ends. The CDR3: CASSLDGNYGYTF. The CDR3 region has the DNA TGTGCCAGCAGCTTAGACGGGAACTATGGCTACACCTTC. Full variable domain (rest looked up from reference TRBV7-9 and TRBJ1-2): DTGVSQNPRHKITKRGQNVTFRCDPISEHNRLYWYRQTLGQGPEFLTYFQNEAQLEKSRLLSDRFSAERPKGSFSTLEIQRTEQGDSAMYLCASSLDGNYGYTFGSGTRLTVV.

In this sample, this clone turned up a few times. The rearrangement links TRBV4-3 to TRBJ2-3; TRBD1 matches 7 bases. V gave up 1 base and J gave up 3 bases; unmatched junction bases: 7. The CDR3 runs to 16 residues. Per the germline V gene, CDR1 is LGHNA and CDR2 is YSLEER. The CDR3 nucleotides read TGCGCCAGCAGCCAAGTTAGAACAGGGGAAACAGATACGCAGTATTTT. Translated: CASSQVRTGETDTQYF.

V is TRBV6-5 and J is TRBJ1-2, with TRBD1 identical over 8 bases. CDR3 size: 15 residues. CDR1 is MNHEY and CDR2 is SVGAGI in the germline V gene. J lost 4 bases, V lost 6 bases, and 10 bases had no gene match. The CDR3 reads CASRLAGGEFYGYTF. DNA of the CDR3: TGTGCCAGCAGACTAGCAGGGGGCGAATTCTATGGCTACACCTTC.